Presented here are 12 T cell receptor beta chains from one specimen sequenced in a study of blood T cell repertoires in COVID-19. Here immunoSEQ multiplex PCR was the method, and the copy in TCRdb shows in-frame clones only, minus some. The profile shows approximately 200,000 clones, 70% to 90% of them singletons. The sequenced sample consisted of peripheral blood. The receptors derive from a woman in her 50s with acute or convalescent COVID-19.

V gene TRBV24-1 combines with J gene TRBJ1-5, with 7 bases identical to TRBD1. CDR3 length: 15 residues. With 4 bases clipped from V and 3 bases from J, the junction kept 5 bases outside the gene matches. Germline values: CDR1 KGHDR, CDR2 SFDVKD. The CDR3 sequence: CATSEDGQDNQPQHF. The CDR3 DNA sequence: TGTGCCACCAGTGAGGACGGACAGGACAATCAGCCCCAGCATTTT.

Written as DNA, the CDR3 is TGTGCCTGGAGATTGGACTACTACTACAATGAGCAGTTCTTC. It is translated as CAWRLDYYYNEQFF. This sequence joins TRBV30 and TRBJ2-1; TRBD2 is a possible D gene (6 bases). The V gene lost 3 bases and the J gene lost 3 bases, with 12 bases spanning the gap. Germline values: CDR1 GTSNPN, CDR2 SVGIG (reference sequence). This CDR3 contains 14 residues.

The CDR3, as DNA: TGTGCCTGGGGCGGTTCTGGAAACACCATATATTTT. As protein: CAWGGSGNTIYF. This rearrangement joins TRBV30 to TRBJ1-3; D not certain. CDR3 length: 12 residues. V gave up 5 bases and J gave up 1 base, with 6 bases separating them. CDR1 GTSNPN and CDR2 SVGIG come from the germline V gene (reference sequence).

This chain connects TRBV4-1 to TRBJ2-1, with TRBD2 identical over 15 bases. This CDR3 region has 16 residues. CDR1 is MGHRA and CDR2 is YSYEKL in the germline V gene. V shed 5 bases, J shed 9 bases, and the junction held 8 bases outside the gene matches. The CDR3 bases are TGCGCCAGCAGCACAAGGACTAGCGGGGGGGCTGGTGAGCAGTTCTTC. Protein: CASSTRTSGGAGEQFF.

This sequence joins TRBV9 and TRBJ2-3; 7 bases are a match to TRBD2. J lost 2 bases, V lost 2 bases, and 2 bases had no gene match. The CDR3 runs 14 residues. Germline V gives CDR1 SGDLS, CDR2 YYNGEE. CDR3 loop: CASSVGGVTDTQYF. CDR3 bases: TGTGCCAGCAGCGTGGGGGGGGTCACAGATACGCAGTATTTT.

This chain links TRBV18 with TRBJ1-4; TRBD1 aligns across 7 bases. CDR1 and CDR2 (germline): KGHSH, LQKENI. This CDR3 has 13 residues. The V segment lost 1 base and the J segment 7 bases; nucleotides outside the gene matches: 0. CDR3 residues: CASSPQGAEKLFF. The CDR3 nucleotides read TGTGCCAGCTCACCACAGGGGGCTGAAAAACTGTTTTTT.

The V gene is TRBV5-1, the J gene TRBJ2-1, with D possibly matching TRBD1 (5 bases). V shed 4 bases and J shed 0 bases, with 8 bases lying between them. The germline V gene encodes CDR1 SGHRS and CDR2 YFSETQ. This CDR3 comprises 14 residues. The CDR3 DNA sequence: TGCGCCAGCAGCCCGGACAACTCCTACAATGAGCAGTTCTTC. It is translated as CASSPDNSYNEQFF.

V is TRBV6-6 and J is TRBJ2-7; 8 nucleotides align to TRBD2. Germline V gene sequence: CDR1 MNHNY, CDR2 SVGAGI (reference sequence). After removal of 4 bases from V and 3 bases from J, the junction contained 5 bases not matched to a gene. The CDR3 length is 14 residues. CDR3 residues: CASSSGTRIYEQYF. CDR3 DNA: TGTGCCAGCAGTTCCGGGACTAGGATCTACGAGCAGTACTTC.

A note on this clone: A junction boundary mismatches the germline segment, possibly from a read error. The rearrangement joins TRBV9 to TRBJ2-4; TRBD1 agrees at 7 bases. In germline, CDR1 is SGDLS, CDR2 YYNGEE. The CDR3 runs to 11 residues. CDR3 bases: TGTGCCAGCAGTGAGGGGACAGCAATTGTCTTC. Its translation is CASSEGTAIVF.

This clone was seen a handful of times. CDR3 in amino acids: CAISVDRGTDTQYF. In DNA form, the CDR3 reads TGTGCCATCAGTGTTGACAGGGGCACAGATACGCAGTATTTT. V is TRBV10-3 and J is TRBJ2-3; 7 nucleotides agree with TRBD1. The germline V gene encodes CDR1 ENHRY and CDR2 SYGVKD. V was pared by 4 bases and J by 1 base, with 2 bases of the junction left unmatched. CDR3 length: 14 residues.

This chain joins TRBV4-1 and TRBJ2-3; 8 bases are shared with TRBD1. The junction had 5 bases not matched to a gene; V was cut back by 1 base and J by 2 bases. This CDR3 is built from 16 residues. Germline CDR1 MGHRA, CDR2 YSYEKL. DNA of the CDR3: TGCGCCAGCAGCCAAGCGAGGACAGGGAACACAGATACGCAGTATTTT. It is translated as CASSQARTGNTDTQYF.

This sequence joins TRBV19 and TRBJ1-5; 7 nucleotides agree with TRBD1. Germline trimming cut 2 bases from V and 0 bases from J; bases unmatched to any gene: 1. Germline CDR1 and CDR2: LNHDA and SQIVND (reference sequence). This CDR3 spans 15 amino acids. In DNA form, the CDR3 reads TGTGCCAGTAGTATATGGGACAGTAGCAATCAGCCCCAGCATTTT. Translation gives CASSIWDSSNQPQHF.